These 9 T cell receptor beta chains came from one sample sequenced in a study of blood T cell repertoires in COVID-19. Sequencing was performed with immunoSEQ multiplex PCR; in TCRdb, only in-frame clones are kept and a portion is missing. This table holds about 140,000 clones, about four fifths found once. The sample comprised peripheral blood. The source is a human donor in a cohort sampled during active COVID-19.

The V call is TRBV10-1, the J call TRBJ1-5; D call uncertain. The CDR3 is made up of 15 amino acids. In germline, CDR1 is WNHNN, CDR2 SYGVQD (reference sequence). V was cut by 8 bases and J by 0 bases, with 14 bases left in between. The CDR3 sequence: CASPNGGLSNQPQHF. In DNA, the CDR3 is TGCGCCAGCCCTAACGGCGGACTTAGCAATCAGCCCCAGCATTTT.

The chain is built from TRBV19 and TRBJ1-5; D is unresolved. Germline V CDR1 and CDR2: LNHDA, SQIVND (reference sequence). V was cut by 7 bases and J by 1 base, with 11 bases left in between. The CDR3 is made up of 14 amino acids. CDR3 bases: TGTGCCAGTAACAACCGTCTCAGCAATCAGCCCCAGCATTTT. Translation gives CASNNRLSNQPQHF.

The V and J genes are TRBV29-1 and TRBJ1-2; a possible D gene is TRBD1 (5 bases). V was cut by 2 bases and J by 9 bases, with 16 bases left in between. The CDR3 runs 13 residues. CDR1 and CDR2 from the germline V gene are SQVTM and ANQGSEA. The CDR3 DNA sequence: TGCAGCGTTGAATGGCCTGGGGGGGTGAGCTACACCTTC. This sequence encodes CSVEWPGGVSYTF.

CDR3 protein: CASSLMLGLAEGGTGELFF. As DNA, the CDR3 is TGTGCCAGCAGCTTGATGCTCGGACTAGCGGAGGGAGGTACCGGGGAGCTGTTTTTT. The chain carries TRBV5-6 and TRBJ2-2; 10 bases map to TRBD2. J lost 5 bases, V lost 1 base, and 14 bases had no gene match. Germline V gene sequence: CDR1 SGHDT, CDR2 YYEEEE. The CDR3 spans 19 residues.

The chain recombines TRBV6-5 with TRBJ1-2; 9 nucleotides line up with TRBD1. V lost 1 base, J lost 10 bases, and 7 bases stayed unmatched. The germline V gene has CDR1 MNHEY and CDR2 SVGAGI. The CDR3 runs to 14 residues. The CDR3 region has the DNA TGTGCCAGCAGTTACTTGGGACAGGGCGGCCTCTACACCTTC. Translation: CASSYLGQGGLYTF.

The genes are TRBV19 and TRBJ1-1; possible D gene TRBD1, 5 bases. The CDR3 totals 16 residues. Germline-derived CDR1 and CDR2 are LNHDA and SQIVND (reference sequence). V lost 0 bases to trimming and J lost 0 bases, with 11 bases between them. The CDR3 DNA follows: TGTGCCAGTAGTATAGATCGGGGAGGGGTGAACACTGAAGCTTTCTTT. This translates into CASSIDRGGVNTEAFF.

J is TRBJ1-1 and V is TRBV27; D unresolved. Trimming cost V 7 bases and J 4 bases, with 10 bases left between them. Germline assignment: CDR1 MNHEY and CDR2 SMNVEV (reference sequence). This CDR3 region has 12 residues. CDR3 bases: TGTGCCAGCAACGGCCGGGGCACTGAAGCTTTCTTT. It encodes CASNGRGTEAFF.

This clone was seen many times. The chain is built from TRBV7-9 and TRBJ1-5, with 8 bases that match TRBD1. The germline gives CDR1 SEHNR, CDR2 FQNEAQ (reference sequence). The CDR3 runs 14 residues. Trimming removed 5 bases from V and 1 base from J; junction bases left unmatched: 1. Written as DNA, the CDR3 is TGTGCCAGCAGCGCAGGGGGCAGCAATCAGCCCCAGCATTTT. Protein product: CASSAGGSNQPQHF.

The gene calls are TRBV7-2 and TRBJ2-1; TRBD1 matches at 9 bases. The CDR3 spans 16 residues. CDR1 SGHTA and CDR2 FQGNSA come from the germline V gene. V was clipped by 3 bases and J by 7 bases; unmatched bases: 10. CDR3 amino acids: CASSLLRGQGSNEQFF. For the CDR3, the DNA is TGTGCCAGCAGCTTGTTAAGGGGACAGGGTTCGAATGAGCAGTTCTTC.